The text below deals with one TCR beta chain. Its antigen is currently unknown. The data are from a study of T cells in Graves' hyperthyroidism and ophthalmopathy. PBMCs were derived from about 9.1 ml fresh peripheral blood. In germline, CDR1 is LGHNA, CDR2 YSLEER. This CDR3 is built from 17 residues. Losses at the gene ends were 0 bases for V and 5 bases for J; bases not matched to a gene: 5. Notes on the study in general: Blood shared most expanded thyroid clonotypes above 0.001. Through a model of 13 V-J features, ophthalmopathy was separated from stable hyperthyroidism.

The TCR beta CDR3 regions underwent amplification using RNA transcripts as the source. Primed by the HTBI set, a first-round RT-PCR was run on the TCR CDR3. TCRdb passed the multiplex PCR reads through MiXCR, listing each CDR3 protein once. Here the sample spans around 440,000 distinct CDR3 sequences, around 16% being singletons. The sequencing sample was made of blood. The clonotype originates from a woman between 18 and 30 years old with Graves' hyperthyroidism. The chain is built from TRBV4-3 and TRBJ2-3; TRBD2 matches at 13 bases. CDR3 sequence (DNA): TGCGCCAGCAGCCAAGATCGAAGGACTAGCGGGGGAGATACGCAGTATTTT. Translation: CASSQDRRTSGGDTQYF.